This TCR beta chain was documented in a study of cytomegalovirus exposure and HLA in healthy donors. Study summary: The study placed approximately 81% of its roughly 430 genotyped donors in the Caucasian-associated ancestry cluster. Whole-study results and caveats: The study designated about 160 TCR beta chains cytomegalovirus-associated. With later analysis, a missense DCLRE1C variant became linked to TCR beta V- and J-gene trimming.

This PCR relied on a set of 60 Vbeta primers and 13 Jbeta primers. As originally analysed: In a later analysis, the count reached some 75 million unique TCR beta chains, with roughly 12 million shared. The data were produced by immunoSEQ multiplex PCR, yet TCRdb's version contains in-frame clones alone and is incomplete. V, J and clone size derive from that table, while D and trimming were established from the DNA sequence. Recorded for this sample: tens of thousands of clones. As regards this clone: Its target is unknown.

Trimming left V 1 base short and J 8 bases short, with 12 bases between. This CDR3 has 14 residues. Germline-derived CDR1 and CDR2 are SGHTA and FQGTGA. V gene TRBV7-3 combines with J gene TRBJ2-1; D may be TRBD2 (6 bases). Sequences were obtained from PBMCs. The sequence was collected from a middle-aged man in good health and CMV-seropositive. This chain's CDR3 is CASSLNGGTDEQFF. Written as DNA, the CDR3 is TGTGCCAGCAGCTTAAACGGGGGTACGGATGAGCAGTTCTTC.